The 24 T cell receptor beta chains below were found in one sample sequenced in a study of shared clonotypes between healthy human individuals. Produced via immunoSEQ multiplex PCR; TCRdb's table is partial and in-frame only. The sample lists 190,000 or so clones, 65% to 70% occurring once. The sequenced material came from memory CD4+ T cells sorted from blood. Subset described: CD45RA-negative fraction. The receptors here all came from a young man in good health.

This chain uses TRBV27 with TRBJ1-2, with TRBD1 identical over 8 bases. This CDR3 region has 16 residues. CDR1 and CDR2 (germline): MNHEY, SMNVEV (reference sequence). The ends lost 6 bases at V and 0 bases at J; junction bases unmatched: 9. CDR3: CASRNTGGTPNYGYTF. The CDR3 DNA reads as TGTGCCAGCAGGAACACAGGGGGTACTCCTAACTATGGCTACACCTTC.

This clone was seen a handful of times. The gene calls are TRBV2 and TRBJ2-7; TRBD1 matches at 9 bases. The CDR3 has 12 residues. The J segment lost 4 bases and the V segment lost 10 bases, leaving 5 bases of the junction unmatched. Germline V gene data show CDR1 as SNHLY and CDR2 as FYNNEI. CDR3 sequence (DNA): TGTGCCACCAGGACAGGGGAATACGAGCAGTACTTC. Amino acids: CATRTGEYEQYF.

This rearrangement joins TRBV5-1 to TRBJ2-2, with D uncertain. V lost 4 bases, J lost 7 bases, and 14 bases lay in between. The CDR3 is made up of 14 amino acids. CDR1 is SGHRS and CDR2 is YFSETQ in the germline V gene. As DNA, the CDR3 is TGCGCCAGCAGCAAGGCCTTAAACGGCGGGGAGCTGTTTTTT. Translation: CASSKALNGGELFF.

The rearrangement links TRBV6-1 to TRBJ2-1; D remains ambiguous. The germline CDR1 and CDR2 sequences are MNHNS and SASEGT. The CDR3 spans 13 residues. V shed 0 bases and J shed 13 bases, with 13 bases lying between them. CDR3 region: CASSEALRIRQFF. CDR3 nucleotides: TGTGCCAGCAGTGAAGCGCTTCGTATACGTCAGTTCTTC.

The chain carries TRBV29-1 and TRBJ1-4, with 9 bases fitting TRBD1. The V and J ends lost 4 bases and 5 bases, in that order; junction bases with no gene match: 8. Germline V lookup: CDR1 SQVTM, CDR2 ANQGSEA. The CDR3 is 15 residues long. DNA for the CDR3: TGCAGCGTTGCAGCCGTCGGGACAGGGAATGAAAAACTGTTTTTT. Amino acid sequence: CSVAAVGTGNEKLFF. Based on the CDR3 plus reference TRBV29-1 and TRBJ1-4, the full variable domain is SAVISQKPSRDICQRGTSLTIQCQVDSQVTMMFWYRQQPGQSLTLIATANQGSEATYESGFVIDKFPISRPNLTFSTLTVSNMSPEDSSIYLCSVAAVGTGNEKLFFGSGTQLSVL.

There are a few counts of this clone. The chain employs TRBV2 and TRBJ1-2, with D maybe TRBD1 (6 bases). The CDR3 contains 15 residues. Trimming took off 11 bases at V and 0 bases at J, with 19 bases between the two ends. In germline, CDR1 is SNHLY, CDR2 FYNNEI. CDR3 DNA sequence: TGTGCCCTAGGAGGGGGGCGGAATGCTAACTATGGCTACACCTTC. Translated: CALGGGRNANYGYTF.

The V call is TRBV27, the J call TRBJ2-3, with 12 bases that match TRBD1. The CDR3 length is 15 residues. Germline V gives CDR1 MNHEY, CDR2 SMNVEV (reference sequence). Trimming at V came to 3 bases and at J to 10 bases, leaving 8 bases not matched to a gene. The CDR3 DNA is TGTGCCAGCAGTTTTGGGGACAGGGGGCGAGAAGCGCAGTATTTT. This sequence encodes CASSFGDRGREAQYF.

Points on this clone: The same CDR3 also results from other DNA sequences found in this sample. The gene calls are TRBV11-2 and TRBJ1-5; the D is unclear. Per germline, CDR1 SGHAT and CDR2 FQNNGV. This CDR3 region has 13 residues. V dropped 5 bases and J dropped 2 bases, with 7 bases sitting between them. The CDR3 DNA reads TGTGCCAGCAGCCCCCCGGGCAATCAGCCCCAGCATTTT. Protein sequence: CASSPPGNQPQHF.

This chain joins TRBV7-9 and TRBJ2-3; D is unclear. In germline, CDR1 is SEHNR, CDR2 FQNEAQ (reference sequence). V gave up 1 base and J gave up 4 bases, with 15 bases separating them. The CDR3 runs 16 residues. The CDR3 is CASSLDVNGRSDTQYF. The DNA of the CDR3 is TGTGCCAGCAGCTTAGACGTTAATGGGCGATCAGATACGCAGTATTTT.

This clone has just a few counts. The V gene is TRBV27, the J gene TRBJ1-4, with no clear D. Germline CDR1 is MNHEY and CDR2 is SMNVEV (reference sequence). With 10 bases removed from V and 10 bases from J, the gap between germline ends came to 19 bases. The CDR3 extends over 13 amino acids. In DNA form, the CDR3 reads TGTGCCAAGCCCGCCCCCGGCAGCTTAAAACTGTTTTTT. Protein: CAKPAPGSLKLFF.

This clone was seen just once. The chain joins TRBV5-1 to TRBJ2-2; TRBD1 is a possible D gene (5 bases). Germline V lookup: CDR1 SGHRS, CDR2 YFSETQ. V gave up 8 bases and J gave up 4 bases, with 15 bases separating them. The CDR3 extends over 14 amino acids. This CDR3 is CASGRDSTTGELFF. CDR3 nucleotides: TGCGCCAGTGGGCGAGACAGTACCACCGGGGAGCTGTTTTTT.

The J gene is TRBJ2-1, the V gene TRBV10-3; possibly TRBD2 for D (5 bases). From germline, CDR1 is ENHRY and CDR2 SYGVKD. The V gene lost 2 bases and the J gene lost 4 bases, with 9 bases spanning the gap. The length of the CDR3 is 14 residues. The CDR3 reads CAISEGEIYNEQFF. In DNA form, the CDR3 reads TGTGCCATCAGTGAGGGGGAGATTTACAATGAGCAGTTCTTC.

CDR3 residues: CAWSVNWGNTEAFF. DNA for the CDR3: TGTGCCTGGAGTGTAAATTGGGGGAACACTGAAGCTTTCTTT. V usage is TRBV30 and J usage is TRBJ1-1; D is undetermined. From germline, CDR1 is GTSNPN and CDR2 SVGIG (reference sequence). Trimming shortened V by 0 bases and J by 1 base, and 9 bases separated the two germline ends. The CDR3 runs 14 residues.

The chain carries TRBV10-3 and TRBJ2-5, with D possibly TRBD1 on 6 matching bases. The CDR3 totals 15 residues. The V gene lost 1 base and the J gene lost 4 bases, with 13 bases spanning the gap. The germline CDR1 and CDR2 sequences are ENHRY and SYGVKD. The CDR3 sequence: CAISEYQGIRETQYF. The DNA for the CDR3 is TGTGCCATCAGTGAGTACCAGGGGATTCGAGAGACCCAGTACTTC.

The rearrangement links TRBV19 to TRBJ1-2; 7 nucleotides match TRBD1. Trimming at V came to 5 bases and at J to 4 bases, leaving 13 bases not matched to a gene. The CDR3 sequence is 16 residues long. Germline values: CDR1 LNHDA, CDR2 SQIVND (reference sequence). The CDR3 DNA sequence: TGTGCCAGTAGTGACAAGGACAGGTGGGAGATCTATGGCTACACCTTC. Protein sequence: CASSDKDRWEIYGYTF.

The V call is TRBV7-1, the J call TRBJ1-2, with 10 bases that match TRBD1. TRBV7-1 is reported as an ORF; its role is uncertain. J gave up 4 bases and V 5 bases, and 10 bases lay outside the gene matches. The CDR3 totals 16 residues. CDR3 protein: CASSEASRDRGYGYTF. CDR3 nucleotides: TGTGCCAGCAGCGAAGCAAGCCGGGACAGGGGCTATGGCTACACCTTC.

This CDR3 reads CASSITGSGELFF. CDR3 sequence (DNA): TGCGCCAGCAGTATTACAGGGAGCGGGGAGCTGTTTTTT. V and J are TRBV5-1 and TRBJ2-2, with D maybe TRBD1 (6 bases). CDR1 and CDR2 from the germline V gene are SGHRS and YFSETQ. The CDR3 totals 13 residues. Trimming stripped 5 bases from V and 7 bases from J, with 12 bases between.

Turning to this clone: A clone one base away is much larger, so this may be a read error. The sample carries other DNA sequences with the same CDR3. The CDR3 nucleotides read TGCGCCAGCAGCTTGGGGCTGCGGCTTTCAGGGCAGCCCCAGCATTTT. This translates into CASSLGLRLSGQPQHF. The gene calls are TRBV5-6 and TRBJ1-5, with D perhaps TRBD1 (5 bases). This CDR3 is 16 amino acids long. The germline V gene has CDR1 SGHDT and CDR2 YYEEEE.

The chain has TRBV5-1 and TRBJ2-7; 7 bases map to TRBD2. Germline V gene lookup returns CDR1 SGHRS and CDR2 YFSETQ. V shed 1 base and J 4 bases; nucleotides not matched to a gene: 2. The CDR3 sequence is 13 residues long. CDR3 sequence (DNA): TGCGCCAGCAGCTTGCCTAGCGGTTACGAGCAGTACTTC. Amino acid sequence: CASSLPSGYEQYF. The whole variable domain, remainder taken from reference TRBV5-1 and TRBJ2-7, is KAGVTQTPRYLIKTRGQQVTLSCSPISGHRSVSWYQQTPGQGLQFLFEYFSETQRNKGNFPGRFSGRQFSNSRSEMNVSTLELGDSALYLCASSLPSGYEQYFGPGTRLTVT.

The chain couples TRBV7-8 to TRBJ2-1; possible D gene TRBD2, 5 bases. This CDR3 comprises 16 residues. The V end was cut by 5 bases, the J end by 4 bases, with 18 bases between. Germline V CDR1 and CDR2: SGHVS, FQNEAQ. The CDR3 coding sequence is TGTGCCAGCAGCGCCGATGAGAGGGCGGCTTACAATGAGCAGTTCTTC. Protein sequence: CASSADERAAYNEQFF. The full variable domain, rest sourced from reference TRBV7-8 and TRBJ2-1, is GAGVSQSPRYKVAKRGQDVALRCDPISGHVSLFWYQQALGQGPEFLTYFQNEAQLDKSGLPSDRFFAERPEGSVSTLKIQRTQQEDSAVYLCASSADERAAYNEQFFGPGTRLTVL.

The sample holds a few counts of this clone. The chain couples TRBV2 to TRBJ2-1; TRBD1 is a possible D gene (6 bases). The CDR3 loop spans 15 amino acids. Trimming took 11 bases from V and 9 from J, leaving 26 bases between them. Germline V CDR1 and CDR2: SNHLY, FYNNEI. Written as DNA, the CDR3 is TGTGCCTGTATTTACGGGACAAGTTACGTAGGTGAGCAGTTCTTC. It is translated as CACIYGTSYVGEQFF.

The chain carries TRBV5-6 and TRBJ2-7; no definite D call. This CDR3 spans 16 amino acids. CDR1 and CDR2 from the germline V gene are SGHDT and YYEEEE. The V end lost 1 base, the J end lost 2 bases, and 16 bases lay between the germline ends. This CDR3 reads CASSLMRVLITYEQYF. The CDR3 nucleotides are TGTGCCAGCAGCTTGATGCGTGTACTTATAACCTACGAGCAGTACTTC.

The gene calls are TRBV2 and TRBJ2-5, with 9 bases fitting TRBD1. Trimming took 5 bases from V and 0 from J; bases not matched to a gene: 4. Germline CDR1 and CDR2: SNHLY and FYNNEI. This CDR3 is 15 amino acids long. CDR3 coding DNA: TGTGCCAGCAGTTCAGACAGGGGGAACCAAGAGACCCAGTACTTC. This encodes CASSSDRGNQETQYF. Full variable domain (outside the CDR3, taken from reference TRBV2 and TRBJ2-5): EPEVTQTPSHQVTQMGQEVILRCVPISNHLYFYWYRQILGQKVEFLVSFYNNEISEKSEIFDDQFSVERPDGSNFTLKIRSTKLEDSAMYFCASSSDRGNQETQYFGPGTRLLVL.

The V call is TRBV9, the J call TRBJ2-7; tentatively, D is TRBD2 (7 bases). Looked up from germline, CDR1 is SGDLS and CDR2 is YYNGEE. There are 15 residues in the CDR3. Trimming removed 4 bases at V and 3 bases at J, with 17 bases between. The chain's CDR3 is CASSRRGLADYEQYF. In DNA form, the CDR3 reads TGTGCCAGCAGCCGTCGGGGGCTAGCGGACTACGAGCAGTACTTC.